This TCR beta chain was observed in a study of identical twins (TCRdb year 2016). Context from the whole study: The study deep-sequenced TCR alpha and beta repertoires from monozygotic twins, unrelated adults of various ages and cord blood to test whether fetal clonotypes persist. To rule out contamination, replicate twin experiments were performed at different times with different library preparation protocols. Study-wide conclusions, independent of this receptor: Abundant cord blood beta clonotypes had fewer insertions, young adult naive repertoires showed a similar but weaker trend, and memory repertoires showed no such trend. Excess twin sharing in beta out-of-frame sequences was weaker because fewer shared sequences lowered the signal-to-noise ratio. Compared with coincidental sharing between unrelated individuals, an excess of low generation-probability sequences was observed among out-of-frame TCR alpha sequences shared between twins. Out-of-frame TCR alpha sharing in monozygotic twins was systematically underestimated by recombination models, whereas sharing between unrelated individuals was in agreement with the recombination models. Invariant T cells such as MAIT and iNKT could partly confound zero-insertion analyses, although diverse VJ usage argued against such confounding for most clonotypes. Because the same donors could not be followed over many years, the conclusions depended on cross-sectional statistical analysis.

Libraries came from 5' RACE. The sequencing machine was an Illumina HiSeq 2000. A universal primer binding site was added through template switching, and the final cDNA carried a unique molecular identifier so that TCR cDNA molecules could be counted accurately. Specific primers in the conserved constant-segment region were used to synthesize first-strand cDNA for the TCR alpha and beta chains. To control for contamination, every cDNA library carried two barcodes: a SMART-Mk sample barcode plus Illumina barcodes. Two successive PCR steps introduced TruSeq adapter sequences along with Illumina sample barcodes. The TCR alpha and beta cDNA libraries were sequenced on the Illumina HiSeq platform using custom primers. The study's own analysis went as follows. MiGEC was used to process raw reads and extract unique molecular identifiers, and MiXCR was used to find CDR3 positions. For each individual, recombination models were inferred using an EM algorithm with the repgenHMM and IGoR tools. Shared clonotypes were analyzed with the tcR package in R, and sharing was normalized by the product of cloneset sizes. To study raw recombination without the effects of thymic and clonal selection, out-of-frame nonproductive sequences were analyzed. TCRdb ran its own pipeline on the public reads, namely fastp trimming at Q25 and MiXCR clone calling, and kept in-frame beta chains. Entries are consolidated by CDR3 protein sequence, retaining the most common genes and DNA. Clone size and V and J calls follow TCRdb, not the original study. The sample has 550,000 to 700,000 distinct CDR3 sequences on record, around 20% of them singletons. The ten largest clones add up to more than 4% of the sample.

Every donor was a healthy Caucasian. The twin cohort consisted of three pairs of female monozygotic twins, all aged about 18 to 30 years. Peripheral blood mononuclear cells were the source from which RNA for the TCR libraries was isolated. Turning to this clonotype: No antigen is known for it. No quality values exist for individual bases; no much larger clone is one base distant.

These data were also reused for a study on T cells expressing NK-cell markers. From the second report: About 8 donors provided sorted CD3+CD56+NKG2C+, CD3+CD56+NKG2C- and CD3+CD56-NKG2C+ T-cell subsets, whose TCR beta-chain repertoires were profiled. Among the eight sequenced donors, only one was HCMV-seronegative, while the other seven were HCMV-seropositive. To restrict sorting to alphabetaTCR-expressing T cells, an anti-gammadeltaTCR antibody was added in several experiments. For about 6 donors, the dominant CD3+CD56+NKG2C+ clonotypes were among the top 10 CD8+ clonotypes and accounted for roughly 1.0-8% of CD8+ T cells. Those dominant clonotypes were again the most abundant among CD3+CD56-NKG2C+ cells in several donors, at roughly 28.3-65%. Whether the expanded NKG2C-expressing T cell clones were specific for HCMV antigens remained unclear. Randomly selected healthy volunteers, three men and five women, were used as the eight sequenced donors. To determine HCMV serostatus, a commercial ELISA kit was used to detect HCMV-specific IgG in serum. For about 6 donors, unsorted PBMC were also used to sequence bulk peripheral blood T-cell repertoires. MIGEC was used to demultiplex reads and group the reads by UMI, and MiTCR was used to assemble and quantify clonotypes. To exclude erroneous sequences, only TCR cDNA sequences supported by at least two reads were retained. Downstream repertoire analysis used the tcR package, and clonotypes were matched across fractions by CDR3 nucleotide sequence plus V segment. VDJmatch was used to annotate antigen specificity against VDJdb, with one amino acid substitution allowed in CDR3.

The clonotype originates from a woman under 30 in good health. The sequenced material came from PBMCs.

The CDR3 is CASSLGTAGGYEQYF. DNA sequence: TGTGCCAGCAGCTTAGGGACAGCGGGGGGGTACGAGCAGTACTTC. The chain joins TRBV7-2 to TRBJ2-7, with 10 central nucleotides matching TRBD2. The CDR3 has 15 amino acids, counting the end cysteine and phenylalanine. The entry retains the CDR3 DNA only, 45 bases that are in frame from base 1. Reading the germline V gene gives CDR1 SGHTA and CDR2 FQGNSA. Trimmed from V: 1 base; trimmed from J: 4 bases; junction bases lacking a gene match: 4.